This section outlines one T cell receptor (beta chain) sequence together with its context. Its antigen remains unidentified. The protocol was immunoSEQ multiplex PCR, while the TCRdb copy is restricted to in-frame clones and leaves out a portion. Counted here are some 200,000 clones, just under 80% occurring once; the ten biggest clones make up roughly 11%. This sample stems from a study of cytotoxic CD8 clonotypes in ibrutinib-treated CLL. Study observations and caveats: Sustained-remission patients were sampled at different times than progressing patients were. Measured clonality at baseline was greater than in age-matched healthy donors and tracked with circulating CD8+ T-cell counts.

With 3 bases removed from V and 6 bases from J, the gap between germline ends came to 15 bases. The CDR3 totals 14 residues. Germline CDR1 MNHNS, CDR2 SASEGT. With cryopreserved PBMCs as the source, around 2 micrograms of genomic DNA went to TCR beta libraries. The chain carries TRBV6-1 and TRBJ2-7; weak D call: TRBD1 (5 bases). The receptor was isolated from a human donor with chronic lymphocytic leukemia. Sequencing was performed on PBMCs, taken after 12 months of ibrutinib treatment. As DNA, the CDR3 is TGTGCCAGCAGTGATGTCTTCGGAAGGGGCGAGCAGTACTTC. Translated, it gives CASSDVFGRGEQYF.